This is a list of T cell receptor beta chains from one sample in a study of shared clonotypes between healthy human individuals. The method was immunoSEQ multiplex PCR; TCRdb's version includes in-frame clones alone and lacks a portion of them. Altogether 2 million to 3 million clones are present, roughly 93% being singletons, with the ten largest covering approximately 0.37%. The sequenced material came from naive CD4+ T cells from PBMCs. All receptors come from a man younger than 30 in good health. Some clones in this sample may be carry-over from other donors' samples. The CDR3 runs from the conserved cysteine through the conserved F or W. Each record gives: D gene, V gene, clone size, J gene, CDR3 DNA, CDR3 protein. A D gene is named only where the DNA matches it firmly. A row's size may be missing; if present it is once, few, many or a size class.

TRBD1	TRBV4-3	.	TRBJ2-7	TGCGCCAGCAGCCTTCGGACAGGGGGCATCGACGAGCAGTACTTC	CASSLRTGGIDEQYF
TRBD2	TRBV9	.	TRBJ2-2	TGTGCCAGCAGCGTAGCTCCTAGCGGGGCGACCGGGGAGCTGTTTTTT	CASSVAPSGATGELFF
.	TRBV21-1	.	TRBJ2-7	TGTGCCAGCAGCAAGGTCAGGCCTATCGAAGGCTACGAGCAGTACTTC	CASSKVRPIEGYEQYF
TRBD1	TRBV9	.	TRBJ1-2	TGTGCCAGCAGCGCCGCGACAGGGTCCTATGGCTACACCTTC	CASSAATGSYGYTF
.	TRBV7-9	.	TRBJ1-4	TGTGCCAGCAGCTTATTGCGGCTAACTGCAACTAATGAAAAACTGTTTTTT	CASSLLRLTATNEKLFF
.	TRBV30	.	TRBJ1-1	TGTGCCTGGAGGGGACTGTTGAACACTGAAGCTTTCTTT	CAWRGLLNTEAFF
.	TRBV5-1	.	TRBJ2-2	TGCGCCAGCAGCTCCCGGGGTTCGAACACCGGGGAGCTGTTTTTT	CASSSRGSNTGELFF
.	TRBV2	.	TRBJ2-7	TGTGCCAGCGCAGACAGGTCGCACTACGAGCAGTACTTC	CASADRSHYEQYF
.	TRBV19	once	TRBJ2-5	TGTGCCAGTAGTATTAACAGGGAAAGCGAGACCCAGTACTTC	CASSINRESETQYF
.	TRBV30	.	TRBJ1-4	TGTGCCTGGAACAGGCTAACTAATGAAAAACTGTTTTTT	CAWNRLTNEKLFF
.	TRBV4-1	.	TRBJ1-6	TGCGCCAGCAGCCAAATCAGGAATTCACCCCTCCACTTT	CASSQIRNSPLHF
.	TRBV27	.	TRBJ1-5	TGTGCCAGCAGTTTAGCCGCGACGGTGAAGAATCAGCCCCAGCATTTT	CASSLAATVKNQPQHF
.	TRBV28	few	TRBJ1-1	TGTGCCAGCAGTAAACAAGCCGGGGGTGAAGCTTTCTTT	CASSKQAGGEAFF
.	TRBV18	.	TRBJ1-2	TGTGCCAGCTCACCGGGCCTTACAGCCTATGGCTACACCTTC	CASSPGLTAYGYTF
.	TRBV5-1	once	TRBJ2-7	TGCGCCAGCAGCCGCCAACAGGGCGACGAGCAGTACTTC	CASSRQQGDEQYF
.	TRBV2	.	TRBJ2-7	TGTGCCAGCAGTGAAGTAGGCCGGGAGCAGTACTTC	CASSEVGREQYF
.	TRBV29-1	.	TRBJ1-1	TGCAGCGTAAAAGGGTGGGTCACTGAAGCTTTCTTT	CSVKGWVTEAFF
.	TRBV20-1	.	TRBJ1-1	TGCAGTCCCGTGTTGGTGCTTGAAGCTTTCTTT	CSPVLVLEAFF
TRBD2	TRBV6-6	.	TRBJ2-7	TGTGCCAGCAGCCCTAGCGGCTGGGAGCCGTCCTACGAGCAGTACTTC	CASSPSGWEPSYEQYF
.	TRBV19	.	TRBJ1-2	TGTGCCAGTAGTATTACCATGGGGGCCGTCTATGGCTACACCTTC	CASSITMGAVYGYTF
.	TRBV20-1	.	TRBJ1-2	TGCAGTGCTAGGGAGGATGGCTACACCTTC	CSAREDGYTF
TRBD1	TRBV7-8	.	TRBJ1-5	TGTGCCAGCAGCTTAGTTAACAGGGGAAACAATCAGCCCCAGCATTTT	CASSLVNRGNNQPQHF
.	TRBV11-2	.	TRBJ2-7	TGTGCCAGCAGCTTAGGAGGACAGAGGGTAGGGTACGAGCAGTACTTC	CASSLGGQRVGYEQYF
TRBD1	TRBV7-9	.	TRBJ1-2	TGTGCCAGCAGCTTAACGGCAGGGGGGGAGGATGGCTACACCTTC	CASSLTAGGEDGYTF
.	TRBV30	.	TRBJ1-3	TGTGCCTGGCAGAACATCATTGGAAACACCATATATTTT	CAWQNIIGNTIYF
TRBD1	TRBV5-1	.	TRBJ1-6	TGCGCCAGCAGCTGGACAGGCTTCAATTCACCCCTCCACTTT	CASSWTGFNSPLHF
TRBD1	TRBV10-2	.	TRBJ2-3	TGCGCCAGCTACGGGCCGGGACAGAGCACAGATACGCAGTATTTT	CASYGPGQSTDTQYF
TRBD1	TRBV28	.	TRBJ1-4	TGTGCCAGCAGTTTGTATCACGACAGGGAACTCAATGAAAAACTGTTTTTT	CASSLYHDRELNEKLFF
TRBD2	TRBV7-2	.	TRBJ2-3	TGTGCCAGCAGCGCACGACTAGCAACAGATACGCAGTATTTT	CASSARLATDTQYF
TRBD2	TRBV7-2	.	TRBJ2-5	TGTGCCAGCAGCTTTGACGGGAGGGCCCTGGAGACCCAGTACTTC	CASSFDGRALETQYF
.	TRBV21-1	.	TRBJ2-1	TGTGCCAGCAGCAAAGCTGTGTGCTACAATGAGCAGTTCTTC	CASSKAVCYNEQFF
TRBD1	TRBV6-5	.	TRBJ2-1	TGTGCCAGCAGCCGGACAGGGGTTTTCAATGAGCAGTTCTTC	CASSRTGVFNEQFF
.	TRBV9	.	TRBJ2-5	TGTGCCAGCAGCGTAGGGTCCAGCCGGGAGACCCAGTACTTC	CASSVGSSRETQYF
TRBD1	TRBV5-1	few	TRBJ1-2	TGCGCCAGCAGCATCCGGGACAGGGACGCCTACACCTTC	CASSIRDRDAYTF
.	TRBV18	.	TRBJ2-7	TGTGCCAGCTCTCCCCCCTCTAATTACGAGCAGTACTTC	CASSPPSNYEQYF
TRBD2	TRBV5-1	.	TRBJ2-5	TGCGCCAGCAGCTTGGGAGTGCAGGTAGCGGGGGAGACCCAGTACTTC	CASSLGVQVAGETQYF
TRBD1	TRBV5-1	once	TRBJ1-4	TGCGCCAGCAGCCAAGGACAGGGAAGTGAAAAACTGTTTTTT	CASSQGQGSEKLFF
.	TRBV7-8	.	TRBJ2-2	TGTGCCAGCAGCTTAGTTTTGGGTCGGGGGAACACCGGGGAGCTGTTTTTT	CASSLVLGRGNTGELFF
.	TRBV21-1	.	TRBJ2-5	TGTGCCAATCGCGAGGTTCCTTCGAACCAAGAGACCCAGTACTTC	CANREVPSNQETQYF
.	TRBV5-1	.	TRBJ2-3	TGCGCCAGCAGACTGGAGGGGAATTCCGCAGATACGCAGTATTTT	CASRLEGNSADTQYF
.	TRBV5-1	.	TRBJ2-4	TGCGCCAGCAGCCCTCAGGGAAACATTCAGTACTTC	CASSPQGNIQYF
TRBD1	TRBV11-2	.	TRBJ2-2	TGTGCCAGCAGCGTACAGGGGGCGAACACCGGGGAGCTGTTTTTT	CASSVQGANTGELFF
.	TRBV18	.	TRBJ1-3	TGTGCCAGCTCACCGGACTCTGGAAACACCATATATTTT	CASSPDSGNTIYF
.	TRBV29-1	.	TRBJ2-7	TGCAGCGCAAAGGGGGGTCCCTCCTACGAGCAGTACTTC	CSAKGGPSYEQYF
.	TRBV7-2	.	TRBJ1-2	TGTGCCAGCAGCGGGGATCGTGGCTACACCTTC	CASSGDRGYTF
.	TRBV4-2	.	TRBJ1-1	TGTGCCAGCAGCCAAGATCGGGGCAGGATTTGGAACACTGAAGCTTTCTTT	CASSQDRGRIWNTEAFF
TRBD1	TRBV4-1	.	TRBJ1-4	TGCGCCAGCAGCCGAGGGACAGGGAATGAAAAACTGTTTTTT	CASSRGTGNEKLFF
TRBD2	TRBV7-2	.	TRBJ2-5	TGTGCCAGCAGCTTCGGGACTAGCGGGAGGGCTGGGGAGACCCAGTACTTC	CASSFGTSGRAGETQYF